Presented here are 21 T cell receptor beta chains from one specimen sequenced in a study of shared clonotypes between healthy human individuals. TCRdb's copy holds only in-frame clones and misses some; the assay was immunoSEQ multiplex PCR. Of approximately 2,000,000 clones listed, roughly 90% were seen once; the top ten hold around 0.38%. What was sequenced was naive CD4+ T cells from PBMCs. Subset noted: CD45RA+ positively selected. These receptors originate from a man between 18 and 35 years old in good health. Some clones in this sample may be carry-over from other donors' samples.

The genes are TRBV28 and TRBJ2-1; 7 nucleotides agree with TRBD2. Looked up from germline, CDR1 is MDHEN and CDR2 is SYDVKM. V shed 5 bases and J 4 bases; nucleotides not matched to a gene: 11. The CDR3 runs to 16 residues. For the CDR3, the DNA is TGTGCCAGCAGTGGGTGGAGTGGCGGGGGTTACAATGAGCAGTTCTTC. The encoded protein is CASSGWSGGGYNEQFF.

The chain combines TRBV5-1 with TRBJ2-1; 10 bases are a match to TRBD2. Germline loops: CDR1 SGHRS, CDR2 YFSETQ. V was clipped by 6 bases and J by 6 bases; unmatched bases: 9. The CDR3 spans 15 residues. CDR3 DNA: TGCGCCAGCACCATACTAGCGGGACAAGGCAATGAGCAGTTCTTC. Protein product: CASTILAGQGNEQFF.

The rearrangement links TRBV5-1 to TRBJ1-1; D perhaps matches TRBD1 (6 bases). V dropped 3 bases and J dropped 7 bases, with 19 bases sitting between them. CDR3 length: 15 residues. Germline V gene data show CDR1 as SGHRS and CDR2 as YFSETQ. The CDR3 DNA reads as TGCGCCAGCAGCTCCCAGGGGCCCGCGTCCGGTGAAGCTTTCTTT. Translation: CASSSQGPASGEAFF.

This chain joins TRBV11-2 and TRBJ1-2, with TRBD1 as a possible D gene (5 bases). The V gene's germline CDR1 is SGHAT and CDR2 FQNNGV. This CDR3 is built from 15 residues. Trimming shortened V by 5 bases and J by 5 bases, and 18 bases separated the two germline ends. For the CDR3, the DNA is TGTGCCAGCAGCACTGGCCAGGGCTCCCTTTATGGCTACACCTTC. It yields the protein CASSTGQGSLYGYTF. Filled out from reference TRBV11-2 and TRBJ1-2, the complete variable domain reads EAGVAQSPRYKIIEKRQSVAFWCNPISGHATLYWYQQILGQGPKLLIQFQNNGVVDDSQLPKDRFSAERLKGVDSTLKIQPAKLEDSAVYLCASSTGQGSLYGYTFGSGTRLTVV.

The chain combines TRBV2 with TRBJ2-5, with D perhaps matching TRBD2 (5 bases). V gave up 4 bases and J gave up 1 base, with 13 bases separating them. The germline CDR1 and CDR2 sequences are SNHLY and FYNNEI. CDR3 length equals 15 residues. CDR3 sequence (DNA): TGTGCCAGCAGTGGGGTGGAGGTTATCCAAGAGACCCAGTACTTC. It yields the protein CASSGVEVIQETQYF.

J is TRBJ2-1 and V is TRBV6-5; 9 bases line up with TRBD1. The germline V gene encodes CDR1 MNHEY and CDR2 SVGAGI. There are 14 residues in the CDR3. V trimming: 0 bases; J trimming: 7 bases; junction bases outside the gene matches: 1. For the CDR3, the DNA is TGTGCCAGCAGTTACTCGACAGGGGGGAATGAGCAGTTCTTC. Protein: CASSYSTGGNEQFF.

This clone was detected once. The V gene is TRBV5-4, the J gene TRBJ2-7, with TRBD2 identical over 8 bases. The CDR3 loop spans 16 amino acids. Germline values: CDR1 SGHNT, CDR2 YYREEE (reference sequence). J was trimmed by 5 bases and V by 3 bases; bases with no gene match: 13. Here the CDR3 DNA reads TGTGCCAGCAGCTACTACCGGGGCGGGAGGAGGGACGAGCAGTACTTC. Amino acids: CASSYYRGGRRDEQYF.

The gene calls are TRBV28 and TRBJ2-3; the match to TRBD2 covers 10 bases. Trimming cost V 3 bases and J 2 bases; bases outside gene matches: 11. Germline V gene lookup returns CDR1 MDHEN and CDR2 SYDVKM. This CDR3 spans 18 amino acids. This CDR3 reads CASSFRIRLAGDTDTQYF. CDR3 sequence (DNA): TGTGCCAGCAGTTTCCGGATAAGACTAGCGGGCGACACAGATACGCAGTATTTT.

V gene TRBV30 combines with J gene TRBJ2-4; TRBD2 agrees at 16 bases. The CDR3 spans 16 residues. Germline lookup yields CDR1 GTSNPN and CDR2 SVGIG (reference sequence). The trim removed 2 bases at V and 6 bases at J, leaving 4 bases unmatched. The CDR3 spells CAWSLGLAGGRNIQYF. The CDR3 nucleotides read TGTGCCTGGAGTTTGGGACTAGCGGGAGGGAGAAACATTCAGTACTTC. Looking up the rest from reference TRBV30 and TRBJ2-4 gives the full variable domain: SQTIHQWPATLVQPVGSPLSLECTVEGTSNPNLYWYRQAAGRGLQLLFYSVGIGQISSEVPQNLSASRPQDRQFILSSKKLLLSDSGFYLCAWSLGLAGGRNIQYFGAGTRLSVL.

A note on this clone: The same CDR3 is also encoded by other DNA sequences in this sample. The CDR3 region has the DNA TGTGCCAGCAGCTTACAAGGCCAGCCCCAGCATTTT. Its translation is CASSLQGQPQHF. The chain employs TRBV7-2 and TRBJ1-5; D gene ambiguous. Germline CDR1 is SGHTA and CDR2 is FQGNSA. The V end lost 2 bases, the J end lost 7 bases, and 6 bases lay between the germline ends. The CDR3 is made up of 12 amino acids.

This clone was picked up one time. CDR3 loop: CASSVTTGPAGNQPQHF. The CDR3 DNA is TGTGCCAGTAGTGTGACAACAGGGCCGGCGGGCAATCAGCCCCAGCATTTT. V is TRBV19 and J is TRBJ1-5, with a tentative D call TRBD1 (6 bases). Trimming shortened V by 5 bases and J by 2 bases, and 19 bases separated the two germline ends. The germline CDR1 and CDR2 sequences are LNHDA and SQIVND (reference sequence). The CDR3 runs to 17 residues.

V and J are TRBV4-2 and TRBJ2-1, with D unresolved. Between the trimmed V and J ends, which lost 4 bases and 5 bases, there was a span of 12 bases. Germline values: CDR1 LGHNA, CDR2 YNFKEQ. The CDR3 totals 14 residues. The CDR3, as DNA: TGTGCCAGCAGCCTGCGGACCAGAGACAATGAGCAGTTCTTC. It codes for CASSLRTRDNEQFF.

The rearrangement uses TRBV6-4 and TRBJ1-5, with D uncertain. This CDR3 contains 13 residues. Germline loops: CDR1 MRHNA, CDR2 SNTAGT. V gave up 6 bases and J gave up 6 bases, with 12 bases separating them. CDR3 in DNA: TGTGCCAGCAGCAAAGATTGGGGTCAGCCCCAGCATTTT. This sequence encodes CASSKDWGQPQHF.

The V and J genes are TRBV6-5 and TRBJ2-5; possibly TRBD2 for D (6 bases). The CDR3 is 13 amino acids. Trimming stripped 7 bases from V and 4 bases from J, with 13 bases between. Germline lookup yields CDR1 MNHEY and CDR2 SVGAGI. As DNA, the CDR3 is TGTGCCAGCACACCGCTGGAGGGAGAGACCCAGTACTTC. Its protein is CASTPLEGETQYF.

The chain has TRBV6-6 and TRBJ2-7; the D is unclear. There are 13 residues in the CDR3. V was pared by 7 bases and J by 1 base, with 11 bases between. Per the germline V gene, CDR1 is MNHNY and CDR2 is SVGAGI (reference sequence). CDR3 DNA sequence: TGTGCCAGCACCTCGAGTCCATCCTACGAGCAGTACTTC. This translates into CASTSSPSYEQYF.

This chain links TRBV28 with TRBJ2-7; 10 nucleotides align to TRBD1. The germline gives CDR1 MDHEN, CDR2 SYDVKM. The CDR3 covers 15 residues. Trimming took 7 bases from V and 4 from J; bases not matched to a gene: 10. CDR3 amino acids: CASTPLDRGKYEQYF. The CDR3 DNA reads TGTGCCAGCACCCCTTTGGACAGGGGGAAGTACGAGCAGTACTTC.

This chain uses TRBV29-1 with TRBJ2-1; a possible D gene is TRBD2 (6 bases). Germline V gene data show CDR1 as SQVTM and CDR2 as ANQGSEA. The CDR3 has 14 residues. V lost 7 bases and J lost 0, with 13 bases in between. CDR3 loop: CSAHRGSSYNEQFF. CDR3 coding DNA: TGCAGCGCTCACCGGGGGAGCTCCTACAATGAGCAGTTCTTC.

The chain uses TRBV7-2 and TRBJ2-2; D may be TRBD1 or TRBD2 (6 bases each). The V and J ends lost 6 bases and 6 bases respectively, with 20 bases between them. Germline-derived CDR1 and CDR2 are SGHTA and FQGNSA. This CDR3 is built from 16 residues. The CDR3 region is CASSQPFRGRAGELFF. DNA for the CDR3: TGTGCCAGCAGTCAACCTTTCCGGGGGCGGGCCGGGGAGCTGTTTTTT.

DNA of the CDR3: TGTGCCAGCAGTCAGGAGGCGTCAATCGCAGGGTATTTT. Residues: CASSQEASIAGYF. The chain couples TRBV7-8 to TRBJ2-3; possibly TRBD2 for D (5 bases). CDR3 size: 13 residues. V lost 6 bases and J 14 bases, leaving 21 bases between the germline ends. The germline gives CDR1 SGHVS, CDR2 FQNEAQ.

CDR3 region: CASSADPNSYNEQFF. The DNA for the CDR3 is TGTGCCAGCAGCGCGGACCCGAACTCCTACAATGAGCAGTTCTTC. The V and J genes are TRBV7-3 and TRBJ2-1; D unresolved. Germline V gene data show CDR1 as SGHTA and CDR2 as FQGTGA. The CDR3 sequence is 15 residues long. The V end lost 5 bases, the J end lost 0 bases, and 11 bases lay between the germline ends. The variable domain in full, with the rest retrieved from reference TRBV7-3 and TRBJ2-1, is GAGVSQTPSNKVTEKGKYVELRCDPISGHTALYWYRQSLGQGPEFLIYFQGTGAADDSGLPNDRFFAVRPEGSVSTLKIQRTERGDSAVYLCASSADPNSYNEQFFGPGTRLTVL.

This CDR3 reads CASSQEFRTGLDTQYF. The CDR3 DNA follows: TGCGCCAGCAGCCAAGAATTCAGGACAGGATTGGATACGCAGTATTTT. The J gene is TRBJ2-3, the V gene TRBV4-3, with TRBD1 identical over 7 bases. The germline gives CDR1 LGHNA, CDR2 YSLEER. V shed 0 bases and J 6 bases; nucleotides not matched to a gene: 9. The CDR3 is 16 residues long.